The rows below give T cell receptor beta chains drawn from one sample of a study of cytomegalovirus exposure and HLA in healthy donors. Clones were read by immunoSEQ multiplex PCR, and TCRdb kept only the in-frame ones, dropping some. This table has over 200,000 clones, around 80% appearing once. The sequenced sample consisted of PBMCs. These receptors were taken from a woman aged 25 to 39 in good health and CMV-seropositive. The CDR3 runs from the conserved cysteine through the conserved F or W. Each record gives: clone size, J gene, V gene, D gene, CDR3 DNA, CDR3 protein. The D gene is left open where the match is weak. Not all rows give a size; the values are once, few, many and, for expanded clones, a class.

- TRBJ1-2 TRBV29-1 - TGCAGCGCGAGCACAGTTAACTATGGCTACACCTTC CSASTVNYGYTF
- TRBJ2-2 TRBV19 - TGTGCCACCACCGATGCGAACTGGAGGGTGGACACCGGGGAGCTGTTTTTT CATTDANWRVDTGELFF
few TRBJ1-1 TRBV19 - TGTGCCAGTAAAGTAAGTGGGAACACTGAAGCTTTCTTT CASKVSGNTEAFF
- TRBJ2-7 TRBV6-5 - TGTGCCAGCAGTTACCTGGACAGATACTCCTACGAGCAGTACTTC CASSYLDRYSYEQYF
once TRBJ2-1 TRBV27 - TGTGCCAGCAGTTTGGATGGTAGCTCCTACAATGAGCAGTTCTTC CASSLDGSSYNEQFF
- TRBJ2-7 TRBV27 TRBD2 TGTGCCAGCAGTTTTAGGCTAGCGGCGTCCTACGAGCAGTACTTC CASSFRLAASYEQYF
- TRBJ1-2 TRBV2 - TGTGCCAGCACCCGGGGGGCCGGCTACACCTTC CASTRGAGYTF
- TRBJ1-1 TRBV6-5 TRBD1 TGTGCCAGCAGTCCGGGACAGGGGGCGCGGGGAGCTTTCTTT CASSPGQGARGAFF
- TRBJ2-7 TRBV7-6 - TGTGCCAGCAGCTTAGACGGAACCTACGAGCAGTACTTC CASSLDGTYEQYF
- TRBJ2-7 TRBV7-2 TRBD1 TGTGCCAGCAGCTTGTCGGGACAGTCGACCTACGAGCAGTACTTC CASSLSGQSTYEQYF
- TRBJ2-1 TRBV27 TRBD2 TGTGCCAGCAGTTCCTATAGCGGGAGGGAAAATGAGCAGTTCTTC CASSSYSGRENEQFF
- TRBJ2-1 TRBV27 - TGTGCCAGCAGACGTGGGAGTCGGGACAATGAGCAGTTCTTC CASRRGSRDNEQFF
- TRBJ2-7 TRBV30 - TGTGCCTGGAATCGCATATCAGGGAATTACGAGCAGTACTTC CAWNRISGNYEQYF
- TRBJ2-4 TRBV19 - TGTGCCAGTATGGGCAGGGATCCTCTCGTTCAGTACTTC CASMGRDPLVQYF
- TRBJ2-1 TRBV5-1 TRBD1 TGCGCCAGCAGCTTGGCAGGGGGACGGGCTTACAATGAGCAGTTCTTC CASSLAGGRAYNEQFF
- TRBJ2-4 TRBV11-1 - TGTGCCACCTCGACAATTGCCAAAAACATTCAGTACTTC CATSTIAKNIQYF
- TRBJ2-3 TRBV2 TRBD2 TGTGCCAGCAACCCAGGGCATAGCGGGAGGACTAGCACAGATACGCAGTATTTT CASNPGHSGRTSTDTQYF
- TRBJ2-1 TRBV29-1 TRBD1 TGCAGCGTTGAGGACAGGGATAATGAGCAGTTCTTC CSVEDRDNEQFF
- TRBJ2-5 TRBV28 - TGTGCCAGCAGTGAGATGCAATGGGGGAAGGAGACCCAGTACTTC CASSEMQWGKETQYF
- TRBJ1-3 TRBV6-5 - TGTGCCAGCAGTCTAGAGGGCTTAGCTGGAAACACCATATATTTT CASSLEGLAGNTIYF
- TRBJ2-2 TRBV5-4 - TGTGCCAGCAGCTCGGTCCAGAACACCGGGGAGCTGTTTTTT CASSSVQNTGELFF
- TRBJ2-3 TRBV27 TRBD2 TGTGCCAGCAGTTTATCCCGGCTAGCGGTCACAGATACGCAGTATTTT CASSLSRLAVTDTQYF
- TRBJ2-7 TRBV5-1 - TGCGCCAGCAGAGGAGTAGGGGGCGAGCAGTACTTC CASRGVGGEQYF